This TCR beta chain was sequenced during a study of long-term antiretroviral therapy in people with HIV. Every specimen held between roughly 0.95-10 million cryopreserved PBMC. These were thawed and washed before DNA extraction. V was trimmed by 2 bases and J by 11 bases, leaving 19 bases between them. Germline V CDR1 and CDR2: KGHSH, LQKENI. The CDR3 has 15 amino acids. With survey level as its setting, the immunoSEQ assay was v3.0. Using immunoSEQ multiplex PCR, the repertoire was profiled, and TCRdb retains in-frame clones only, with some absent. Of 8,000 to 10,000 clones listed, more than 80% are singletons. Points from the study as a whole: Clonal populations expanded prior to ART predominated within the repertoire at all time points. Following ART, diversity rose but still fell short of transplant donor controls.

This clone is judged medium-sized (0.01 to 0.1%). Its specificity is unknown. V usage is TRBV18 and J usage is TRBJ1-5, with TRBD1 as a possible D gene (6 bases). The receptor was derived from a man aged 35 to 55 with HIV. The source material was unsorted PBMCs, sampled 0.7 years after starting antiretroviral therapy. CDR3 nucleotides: TGTGCCAGCTCACCAACAGGGTGGGTCGCGGAGTCCCAGCATTTT. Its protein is CASSPTGWVAESQHF.